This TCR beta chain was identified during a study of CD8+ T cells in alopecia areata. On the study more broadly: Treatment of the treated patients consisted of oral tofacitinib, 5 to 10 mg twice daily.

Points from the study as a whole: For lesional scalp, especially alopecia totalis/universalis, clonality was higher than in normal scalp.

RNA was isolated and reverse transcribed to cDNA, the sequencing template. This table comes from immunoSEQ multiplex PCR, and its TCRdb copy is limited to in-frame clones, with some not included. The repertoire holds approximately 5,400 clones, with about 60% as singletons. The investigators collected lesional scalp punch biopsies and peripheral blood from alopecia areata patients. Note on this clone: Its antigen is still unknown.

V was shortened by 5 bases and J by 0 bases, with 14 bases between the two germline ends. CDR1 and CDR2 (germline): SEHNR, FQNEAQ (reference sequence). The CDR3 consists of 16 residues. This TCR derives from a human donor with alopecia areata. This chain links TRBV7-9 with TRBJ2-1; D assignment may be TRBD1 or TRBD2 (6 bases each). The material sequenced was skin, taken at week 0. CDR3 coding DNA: TGTGCCAGCAGCAAAGACGGGGGCAGCTCCTACAATGAGCAGTTCTTC. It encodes CASSKDGGSSYNEQFF.